The 27 T cell receptor beta chains below were found in one sample sequenced in a study of blood T cell repertoires in COVID-19. TCRdb's copy holds only in-frame clones and misses some; the assay was immunoSEQ multiplex PCR. The sample includes 220,000 or so clones, around 90% of them seen just once. Material for sequencing was PBMCs or T cells enriched from blood (not recorded which). These receptors came from a man aged 25 to 40 who had been exposed to COVID-19.

The chain joins TRBV7-9 to TRBJ1-1, with a weak D call TRBD1 (6 bases). CDR1 SEHNR and CDR2 FQNEAQ come from the germline V gene (reference sequence). Trimming removed 5 bases from V and 4 bases from J, with 26 bases in between. CDR3 size: 18 residues. The CDR3 DNA follows: TGTGCCAGCAGCGTTGTGAGGGTTAGACAGGCCCATGCCACTGAAGCTTTCTTT. Protein: CASSVVRVRQAHATEAFF. The whole variable domain, filled in from reference TRBV7-9 and TRBJ1-1, reads DTGVSQNPRHKITKRGQNVTFRCDPISEHNRLYWYRQTLGQGPEFLTYFQNEAQLEKSRLLSDRFSAERPKGSFSTLEIQRTEQGDSAMYLCASSVVRVRQAHATEAFFGQGTRLTVV.

The gene calls are TRBV7-2 and TRBJ1-1, with D possibly matching TRBD1 (6 bases). V gave up 5 bases and J gave up 4 bases, with 14 bases separating them. The CDR3 runs 14 residues. Germline values: CDR1 SGHTA, CDR2 FQGNSA. This CDR3 reads CASSPPGQSTEAFF. DNA for the CDR3: TGTGCCAGCAGCCCCCCCGGACAGAGCACTGAAGCTTTCTTT.

This chain links TRBV11-3 with TRBJ2-7, with TRBD1 identical over 9 bases. With V trimmed by 5 bases and J by 7 bases, 6 bases remained unmatched. The CDR3 consists of 13 residues. Germline-derived CDR1 and CDR2 are SGHNT and YENEEA. The CDR3 DNA is TGTGCCAGCAGCCCTGGGACAGGGAGTGAGCAGTACTTC. It is translated as CASSPGTGSEQYF.

The genes are TRBV21-1 and TRBJ1-1; the DNA was not used to check the table's D call, TRBD1. TRBV21-1 is tagged as a pseudogene. CDR3 length: 14 amino acids. The DNA for the CDR3 is TGTGCCAGCAGCAAAGGACAGGGGAACACTGAAGCTTTCTTT. This codes for CASSKGQGNTEAFF.

The V and J genes are TRBV19 and TRBJ1-2, with D hard to call. V was cut by 1 base and J by 4 bases, with 7 bases left in between. CDR1 is LNHDA and CDR2 is SQIVND in the germline V gene (reference sequence). This CDR3 contains 13 residues. The DNA for the CDR3 is TGTGCCAGTAGTATAGGCGGAATCTATGGCTACACCTTC. Protein sequence: CASSIGGIYGYTF.

V usage is TRBV19 and J usage is TRBJ2-2; D is unclear. Trimming took off 0 bases at V and 2 bases at J, with 7 bases between the two ends. Germline V gene sequence: CDR1 LNHDA, CDR2 SQIVND (reference sequence). This CDR3 region has 15 residues. The CDR3 loop is CASSIETENTGELFF. For the CDR3, the DNA is TGTGCCAGTAGTATAGAAACAGAAAACACCGGGGAGCTGTTTTTT.

Comment on this clone: Other DNA sequences within the sample encode an identical CDR3. The chain recombines TRBV18 with TRBJ1-5, with 9 positions matching TRBD1. Germline values: CDR1 KGHSH, CDR2 LQKENI. This CDR3 has 14 amino acids. V dropped 2 bases and J dropped 4; count of bases not matched to a gene: 0. Here the CDR3 DNA reads TGTGCCAGCTCACCAGGGACAGGGAATCAGCCCCAGCATTTT. This encodes CASSPGTGNQPQHF.

V gene TRBV5-1 combines with J gene TRBJ2-5; 10 positions agree with TRBD2. V dropped 4 bases and J dropped 5; count of bases not matched to a gene: 8. Germline assignment: CDR1 SGHRS and CDR2 YFSETQ. This CDR3 has 15 amino acids. CDR3 region: CASSQGTSEEETQYF. The CDR3 DNA is TGCGCCAGCAGCCAGGGGACTAGCGAGGAGGAGACCCAGTACTTC.

V gene TRBV12-5 combines with J gene TRBJ1-3, with no clear D. The V and J ends lost 6 bases and 9 bases respectively, with 12 bases between them. CDR3 size: 12 residues. From germline, CDR1 is LGHNT and CDR2 FRNRAP. The CDR3 reads CASGPPESTIYF. The CDR3 bases are TGTGCTAGTGGCCCCCCGGAGAGCACCATATATTTT.

The chain links TRBV19 to TRBJ1-3, with a possible D match to TRBD1 (6 bases). Germline values: CDR1 LNHDA, CDR2 SQIVND (reference sequence). V shed 3 bases and J shed 2 bases, with 11 bases lying between them. The CDR3 has 15 residues. CDR3 nucleotide sequence: TGTGCCAGTAGTATTAATTCAGGGGCTGGAAACACCATATATTTT. Its translation: CASSINSGAGNTIYF.

The chain combines TRBV11-3 with TRBJ1-6, with D unclear. The CDR3 runs to 13 residues. Trimming took 3 bases from V and 13 from J, leaving 13 bases between them. CDR1 SGHNT and CDR2 YENEEA come from the germline V gene. The CDR3 region is CASSFRRGAPLHF. The CDR3 nucleotides read TGTGCCAGCAGCTTTAGGCGGGGAGCGCCCCTCCACTTT.

The chain has TRBV4-1 and TRBJ2-7; 7 bases map to TRBD1. The CDR3 totals 17 residues. V shed 0 bases, J shed 1 base, and the junction held 9 bases outside the gene matches. Per germline, CDR1 MGHRA and CDR2 YSYEKL. CDR3 residues: CASSQEGVGTASYEQYF. CDR3 coding DNA: TGCGCCAGCAGCCAAGAGGGGGTCGGGACAGCGTCCTACGAGCAGTACTTC.

The chain employs TRBV28 and TRBJ1-2; the D is unclear. Germline-derived CDR1 and CDR2 are MDHEN and SYDVKM. CDR3 length: 14 residues. V lost 4 bases to trimming and J lost 8 bases, with 17 bases between them. The CDR3: CASSSPPNREGYTF. In DNA, the CDR3 is TGTGCCAGCAGTTCCCCACCGAATAGGGAGGGCTACACCTTC.

This CDR3 reads CASSLDLASGGEQFF. CDR3 DNA: TGTGCCAGCAGCTTGGACCTAGCGTCAGGTGGTGAGCAGTTCTTC. The rearrangement links TRBV5-5 to TRBJ2-1, with D possibly being TRBD2 (6 bases). V lost 0 bases to trimming and J lost 9 bases, with 16 bases between them. Looked up from germline, CDR1 is SGHKS and CDR2 is YYEKEE (reference sequence). This CDR3 has 15 residues.

V is TRBV5-1 and J is TRBJ2-3; TRBD2 matches at 9 bases. CDR1 and CDR2 from the germline V gene are SGHRS and YFSETQ. This CDR3 region has 16 residues. Trimming at V came to 4 bases and at J to 4 bases, leaving 10 bases not matched to a gene. CDR3 coding DNA: TGCGCCAGCAGCACCGCCGGGACTAGCTTCTCAGATACGCAGTATTTT. Its protein is CASSTAGTSFSDTQYF. Supplemented by reference TRBV5-1 and TRBJ2-3, the full variable domain reads KAGVTQTPRYLIKTRGQQVTLSCSPISGHRSVSWYQQTPGQGLQFLFEYFSETQRNKGNFPGRFSGRQFSNSRSEMNVSTLELGDSALYLCASSTAGTSFSDTQYFGPGTRLTVL.

This chain joins TRBV3-1 (or the pseudogene TRBV3-2) and TRBJ1-4, with TRBD1 as a possible D gene (5 bases). Trimming cost V 1 base and J 7 bases, with 13 bases left between them. CDR3 length equals 15 residues. Germline lookup yields CDR1 LGHDT and CDR2 YNNKEL (reference sequence). CDR3 amino acids: CASSQGGGLGEKLFF. The CDR3 coding sequence is TGTGCCAGCAGCCAAGGTGGGGGGTTAGGTGAAAAACTGTTTTTT.

This rearrangement joins TRBV5-1 to TRBJ2-3, with TRBD2 as a possible D gene (7 bases). There are 16 residues in the CDR3. The V gene's germline CDR1 is SGHRS and CDR2 YFSETQ. Trimming shortened V by 0 bases and J by 0 bases, and 11 bases separated the two germline ends. The CDR3 loop reads CASSLAGGRSTDTQYF. The CDR3 DNA follows: TGCGCCAGCAGCTTGGCCGGGGGGCGGAGCACAGATACGCAGTATTTT. Full variable domain (remainder filled in from reference TRBV5-1 and TRBJ2-3): KAGVTQTPRYLIKTRGQQVTLSCSPISGHRSVSWYQQTPGQGLQFLFEYFSETQRNKGNFPGRFSGRQFSNSRSEMNVSTLELGDSALYLCASSLAGGRSTDTQYFGPGTRLTVL.

The chain employs TRBV5-1 and TRBJ2-7, with 7 bases that match TRBD2. J was trimmed by 0 bases and V by 4 bases; bases with no gene match: 10. Germline lookup yields CDR1 SGHRS and CDR2 YFSETQ. The CDR3 is made up of 16 amino acids. The CDR3: CASSGVWEGNSYEQYF. In nucleotides, the CDR3 is TGCGCCAGCAGCGGGGTGTGGGAGGGAAACTCCTACGAGCAGTACTTC.

The J gene is TRBJ2-3, the V gene TRBV3-1 (or the pseudogene TRBV3-2); 9 bases map to TRBD2. The J segment lost 2 bases and the V segment lost 6 bases, leaving 3 bases of the junction unmatched. Germline assignment: CDR1 LGHDT and CDR2 YNNKEL (reference sequence). CDR3 length: 14 residues. As DNA, the CDR3 is TGTGCCAGCAGGACTAGCGGATACACAGATACGCAGTATTTT. Translating gives CASRTSGYTDTQYF.

The chain employs TRBV7-9 and TRBJ2-1; tentatively, D is TRBD2 (5 bases). The CDR3 runs 12 residues. Trimming stripped 10 bases from V and 5 bases from J, with 12 bases between. From germline, CDR1 is SEHNR and CDR2 FQNEAQ (reference sequence). The CDR3 loop reads CAIHWENNEQFF. The CDR3 nucleotides are TGTGCCATCCATTGGGAGAACAATGAGCAGTTCTTC.

The genes are TRBV9 and TRBJ2-3; TRBD2 matches at 9 bases. Per germline, CDR1 SGDLS and CDR2 YYNGEE. The CDR3 is 15 amino acids. The V gene end was trimmed by 0 bases and the J gene end by 3 bases; junction bases not matched to a gene: 2. CDR3 loop: CASSVVAGETDTQYF. The CDR3 DNA follows: TGTGCCAGCAGCGTAGTAGCGGGGGAGACAGATACGCAGTATTTT.

The chain carries TRBV15 and TRBJ1-2; 11 positions agree with TRBD1. The CDR3 runs to 15 residues. CDR1 and CDR2 from the germline V gene are LNHNV and YYDKDF (reference sequence). J gave up 6 bases and V 9 bases, and 12 bases lay outside the gene matches. CDR3 bases: TGTGCCACAAGCCCCGGGACAGGGGGTATCAATGGCTACACCTTC. Residues: CATSPGTGGINGYTF.

This rearrangement joins TRBV6-4 to TRBJ2-3; a weak D match, TRBD2 (6 bases). V lost 5 bases to trimming and J lost 6 bases, with 15 bases between them. CDR1 is MRHNA and CDR2 is SNTAGT in the germline V gene. This CDR3 is built from 14 residues. For the CDR3, the DNA is TGTGCCAGCAGTCCCCTGGGGGGTTGGGATACGCAGTATTTT. The encoded protein is CASSPLGGWDTQYF.

This clone was recorded only once. The rearrangement uses TRBV12-5 and TRBJ2-1, with 9 bases identical to TRBD2. The CDR3 is 16 residues long. J was trimmed by 13 bases and V by 0 bases; bases with no gene match: 13. From germline, CDR1 is LGHNT and CDR2 FRNRAP. CDR3 sequence reads: CASGLVLGGGAQFQFF. The CDR3 DNA sequence: TGTGCTAGTGGTTTGGTATTGGGCGGGGGGGCCCAGTTTCAGTTCTTC.

This clone came up once. The chain combines TRBV7-9 with TRBJ2-7, with TRBD1 identical over 11 bases. The germline gives CDR1 SEHNR, CDR2 FQNEAQ (reference sequence). This CDR3 is built from 15 residues. The trim removed 5 bases at V and 5 bases at J, leaving 8 bases unmatched. The chain's CDR3 is CASSPADRGRDEQYF. The DNA of the CDR3 is TGTGCCAGCAGCCCAGCGGACAGGGGGCGCGACGAGCAGTACTTC.

The chain carries TRBV5-6 and TRBJ2-3, with 12 bases lining up with TRBD2. After removal of 4 bases from V and 6 bases from J, the junction contained 12 bases not matched to a gene. The germline V gene encodes CDR1 SGHDT and CDR2 YYEEEE. This CDR3 spans 17 amino acids. The CDR3 here is CASSQTSGGLFVDTQYF. The CDR3 coding sequence is TGTGCCAGCAGCCAGACTAGCGGGGGTTTATTTGTGGATACGCAGTATTTT.

The V call is TRBV7-9, the J call TRBJ2-3; 7 nucleotides line up with TRBD2. CDR3 size: 15 residues. V was pared by 2 bases and J by 2 bases, with 4 bases of the junction left unmatched. Germline CDR1 reads SEHNR; CDR2 reads FQNEAQ (reference sequence). The CDR3 nucleotides are TGTGCCAGCAGCTTACTAGCGGCACACACAGATACGCAGTATTTT. Translation: CASSLLAAHTDTQYF.